This record concerns one T cell receptor (beta chain) sequence. The antigen is not known. The V gene lost 11 bases and the J gene lost 4 bases, with 21 bases spanning the gap. Germline CDR1 is SEHNR and CDR2 is FQNEAQ (reference sequence). The CDR3 is 15 amino acids. Blood replicates held 0.5 ug DNA, tumor or normal breast roughly 1.5 ug, two each. Method: immunoSEQ multiplex PCR; TCRdb's copy keeps in-frame clones and lacks some. The table records about 50,000 clones, about three quarters of them present only once. This sample was included in a study of early stage breast cancer tumors. Whole-study findings and limits: Commonly generated sequences made up most enriched TCRB sequences shared between patients. Tumors had 2 to 3-fold higher T cell density than normal breast. Tumor and normal breast were distinguished via blood comparison in about 90% of the 16 patients.

Source material: blood. This TCR was recovered from a person aged 30 to 40 with breast cancer. This sequence joins TRBV7-9 and TRBJ1-3; tentative D call: TRBD1 (6 bases). As DNA, the CDR3 is TGTGCCGGATCTAAGTTAAGGGGGGTCGGAAACACCATATATTTT. This sequence encodes CAGSKLRGVGNTIYF.